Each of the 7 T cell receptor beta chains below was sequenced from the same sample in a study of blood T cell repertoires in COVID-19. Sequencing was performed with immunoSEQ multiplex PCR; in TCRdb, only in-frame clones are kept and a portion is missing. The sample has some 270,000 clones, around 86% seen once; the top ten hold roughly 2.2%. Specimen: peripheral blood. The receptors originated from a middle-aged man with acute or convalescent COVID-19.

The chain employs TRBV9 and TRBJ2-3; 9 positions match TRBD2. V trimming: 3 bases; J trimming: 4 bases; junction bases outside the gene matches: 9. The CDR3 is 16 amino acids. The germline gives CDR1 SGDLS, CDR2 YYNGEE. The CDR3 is CASSAFPGLAPDTQYF. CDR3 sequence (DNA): TGTGCCAGCAGCGCCTTCCCGGGACTAGCCCCAGATACGCAGTATTTT.

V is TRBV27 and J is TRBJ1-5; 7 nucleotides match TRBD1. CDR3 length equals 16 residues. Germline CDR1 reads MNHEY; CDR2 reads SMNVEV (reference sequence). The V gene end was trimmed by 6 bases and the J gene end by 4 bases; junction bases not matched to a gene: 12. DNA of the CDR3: TGTGCCAGCAGAGCTTTTACAGGGGTTAGGAATCAGCCCCAGCATTTT. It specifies CASRAFTGVRNQPQHF.

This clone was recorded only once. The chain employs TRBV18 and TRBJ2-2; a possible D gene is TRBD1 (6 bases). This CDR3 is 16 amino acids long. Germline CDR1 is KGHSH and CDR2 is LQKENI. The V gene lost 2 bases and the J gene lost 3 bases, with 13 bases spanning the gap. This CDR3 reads CASSPSGTGYTGELFF. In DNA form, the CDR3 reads TGTGCCAGCTCACCATCGGGTACAGGGTACACCGGGGAGCTGTTTTTT.

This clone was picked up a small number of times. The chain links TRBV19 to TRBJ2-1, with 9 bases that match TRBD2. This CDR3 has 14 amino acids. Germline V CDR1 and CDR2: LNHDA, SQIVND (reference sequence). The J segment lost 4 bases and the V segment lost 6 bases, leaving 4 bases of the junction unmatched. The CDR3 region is CASRASGAYNEQFF. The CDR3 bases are TGTGCCAGTAGAGCTAGCGGGGCATACAATGAGCAGTTCTTC.

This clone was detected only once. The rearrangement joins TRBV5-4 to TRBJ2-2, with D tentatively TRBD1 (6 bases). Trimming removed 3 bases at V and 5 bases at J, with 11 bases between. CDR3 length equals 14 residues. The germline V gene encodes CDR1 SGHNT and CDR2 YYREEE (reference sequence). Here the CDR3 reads CASSSGDRTGELFF. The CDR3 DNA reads TGTGCCAGCAGCTCAGGGGATAGGACCGGGGAGCTGTTTTTT.

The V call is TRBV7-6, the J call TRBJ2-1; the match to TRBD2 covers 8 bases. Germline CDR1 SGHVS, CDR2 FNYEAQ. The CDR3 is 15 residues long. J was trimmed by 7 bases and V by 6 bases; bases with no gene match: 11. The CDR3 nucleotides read TGTGCCAGCAGGTCCCCGGGGGGGCTGAGGAATGAGCAGTTCTTC. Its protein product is CASRSPGGLRNEQFF.

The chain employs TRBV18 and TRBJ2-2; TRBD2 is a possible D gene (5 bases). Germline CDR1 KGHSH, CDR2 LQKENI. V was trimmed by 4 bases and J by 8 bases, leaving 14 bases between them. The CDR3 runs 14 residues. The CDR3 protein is CASSLSGGPGELFF. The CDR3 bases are TGTGCCAGCTCACTGAGCGGCGGTCCAGGGGAGCTGTTTTTT. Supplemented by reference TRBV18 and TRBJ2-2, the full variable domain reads NAGVMQNPRHLVRRRGQEARLRCSPMKGHSHVYWYRQLPEEGLKFMVYLQKENIIDESGMPKERFSAEFPKEGPSILRIQQVVRGDSAAYFCASSLSGGPGELFFGEGSRLTVL.